This TCR beta chain was captured in a study of radiotherapy plus CTLA-4 blockade in lung cancer (dated by TCRdb to about 2018). In the study overall: Objective responses were observed in 15% to 20% of enrolled patients, and disease control was achieved in approximately 32%. What the study reported, not specific to this receptor: After treatment with radiotherapy and ipilimumab, TCR clones that originated in tumors expanded in peripheral blood. The strongest predictors of response, as reported, were early dynamic changes in blood T cell clones along with a rise in serum interferon-beta after radiation.

Worth noting for this clone: Its binding antigen is unknown. Within one base of it there is no much larger clone, and no base qualities were kept.

To prepare the library, the immunoSEQ multiplex PCR assay was applied. As stored in TCRdb, this immuneACCESS dataset retains in-frame rearrangements with V and J assigned. A fraction of the clones does not appear; measured against another copy, unresolved V genes explain less than half of the discrepancy, and the remainder lacks a known reason. In all, the sample holds about 59,000 clones, and around three quarters of those were seen once. About 9% of the sample is held by the ten biggest clonotypes. The study tested focal radiation therapy combined with CTLA-4 blockade (ipilimumab) in patients with chemo-refractory metastatic non-small-cell lung cancer. Sample: peripheral blood, taken from a patient treated with radiotherapy plus ipilimumab. This TCR was sampled from a human donor with non-small cell lung cancer whose response to radiotherapy plus ipilimumab could not be evaluated.

The DNA reads TGCGCCAGCAGCCTCGGAGGGACAGGGGTAGGGTACGAGCAGTACTTC. This gives the protein CASSLGGTGVGYEQYF. This chain is built from TRBV5-1 and TRBJ2-7, with TRBD1 matching 10 junction bases. There are 16 amino acids in the CDR3, from cysteine to phenylalanine inclusive. Solely the CDR3 DNA is kept, with 48 bases framed from the first base. V loses 4 bases at its end and J loses 4 bases; junction bases beyond the gene matches: 11. The germline V gene yields SGHRS for CDR1 and YFSETQ for CDR2.